These T cell receptor beta chains were read from a single sample in a study of cytomegalovirus exposure and HLA in healthy donors. Only in-frame clones appear in the TCRdb table, and some are missing; sequencing was by immunoSEQ multiplex PCR. The profile shows fewer than 120,000 clones, over 75% of them singletons. Sample: PBMCs. The receptors were gathered from a woman aged 25 to 45 in good health and CMV-seropositive. Each CDR3 is given with its conserved first and last residue. D genes are given only for firm matches. A row's size may be missing; if present it is once, few, many or a size class.

.	.	TRBV6-6	TRBJ2-7	CASSYSRIHEQYF	TGTGCCAGCAGTTACTCCAGGATCCACGAGCAGTACTTC
.	.	TRBV11-2	TRBJ2-3	CASSPSSRTDTQYF	TGTGCCAGCAGCCCCTCTAGCCGCACAGATACGCAGTATTTT
.	.	TRBV6-5	TRBJ2-5	CASSKRNQETQYF	TGTGCCAGCAGCAAGCGGAACCAAGAGACCCAGTACTTC
.	.	TRBV2	TRBJ1-3	CASSDRGRSSGNTIYF	TGTGCCAGCAGTGACAGGGGACGGAGCTCTGGAAACACCATATATTTT
.	.	TRBV6-6	TRBJ1-1	CASREKNTEAFF	TGTGCCAGCAGGGAGAAAAACACTGAAGCTTTCTTT
.	.	TRBV7-7	TRBJ1-6	CASSLKGVLWSSYNSPLHF	TGTGCTAGCAGCTTAAAGGGGGTCTTGTGGAGCTCCTATAATTCACCCCTCCACTTT
.	TRBD1	TRBV15	TRBJ1-2	CATSRGTGGYGYTF	TGTGCCACCAGCAGAGGGACAGGGGGCTATGGCTACACCTTC
.	TRBD1	TRBV9	TRBJ1-4	CASSVRDRATSTNEKLFF	TGTGCCAGCAGCGTCCGGGACAGGGCGACTTCAACTAATGAAAAACTGTTTTTT
.	.	TRBV29-1	TRBJ1-2	CSAVRAGRNYGYTF	TGCAGCGCTGTGCGTGCAGGAAGAAACTATGGCTACACCTTC
.	TRBD2	TRBV28	TRBJ2-1	CASNSKRELYNEQFF	TGTGCCAGCAACTCTAAGCGGGAGCTATACAATGAGCAGTTCTTC
.	TRBD2	TRBV4-2	TRBJ2-1	CASSQDQTSGVYNEQFF	TGTGCCAGCAGCCAAGACCAGACTAGCGGGGTGTACAATGAGCAGTTCTTC
.	TRBD1	TRBV28	TRBJ1-6	CASNPGGGNNSPLHF	TGTGCCAGCAACCCAGGGGGCGGAAATAATTCACCCCTCCACTTT
.	TRBD1	TRBV2	TRBJ1-2	CASVWDRGKGYGYTF	TGTGCCAGCGTGTGGGACAGGGGAAAAGGCTATGGCTACACCTTC
.	.	TRBV5-4	TRBJ1-2	CASSPVGGSYGYTF	TGTGCCAGCAGCCCCGTTGGAGGGAGCTATGGCTACACCTTC
.	TRBD1	TRBV5-6	TRBJ2-1	CASSLVGRGHGDEQFF	TGTGCCAGCAGCTTGGTAGGCAGGGGGCACGGGGATGAGCAGTTCTTC
.	TRBD2	TRBV2	TRBJ2-2	CASLNRLAGRGTGELFF	TGTGCCAGTCTAAACCGGCTAGCGGGGCGGGGCACCGGGGAGCTGTTTTTT
.	.	TRBV7-7	TRBJ2-2	CASSLKRSTGELFF	TGTGCCAGCAGCTTAAAGAGAAGCACCGGGGAGCTGTTTTTT
.	.	TRBV5-1	TRBJ2-7	CASSVGGYEQYF	TGCGCCAGCAGCGTTGGAGGATACGAGCAGTACTTC
.	.	TRBV4-2	TRBJ2-7	CASSQAEGGRYEQYF	TGTGCCAGCAGCCAAGCGGAAGGCGGTCGCTACGAGCAGTACTTC
.	.	TRBV5-6	TRBJ1-1	CASSFGRTLGGDTEAFF	TGTGCCAGCAGCTTTGGAAGAACCCTCGGAGGGGACACTGAAGCTTTCTTT
.	TRBD1	TRBV6-6	TRBJ1-1	CASSYSTQGDRDAFF	TGTGCCAGCAGTTACTCGACCCAAGGCGACAGGGACGCTTTCTTT
.	.	TRBV7-9	TRBJ2-3	CASSSWTDSTDTQYF	TGTGCCAGCAGCTCCTGGACAGATAGCACAGATACGCAGTATTTT
.	.	TRBV30	TRBJ1-2	CAWTTYGYTF	TGTGCCTGGACGACTTATGGCTACACCTTC
.	TRBD2	TRBV4-1	TRBJ2-1	CASSFSSGSILGNEQFF	TGCGCCAGCAGCTTCTCTAGCGGGAGCATTTTGGGGAATGAGCAGTTCTTC
.	.	TRBV10-3	TRBJ2-7	CAISEGRGKLSDEQYF	TGTGCCATCAGTGAGGGGAGAGGGAAACTGTCGGACGAGCAGTACTTC
once	TRBD2	TRBV30	TRBJ2-2	CAWSAGLAGANTGELFF	TGTGCCTGGAGTGCGGGACTAGCGGGAGCGAACACCGGGGAGCTGTTTTTT
few	TRBD2	TRBV9	TRBJ2-7	CASSPDGLADAYEQYF	TGTGCCAGCAGCCCCGACGGACTAGCGGATGCCTACGAGCAGTACTTC
.	.	TRBV11-2	TRBJ2-1	CASSTPLARNNEQFF	TGTGCCAGCAGCACCCCCCTAGCGAGGAACAATGAGCAGTTCTTC
.	.	TRBV4-1	TRBJ2-2	CASSQDGARSSYGELFF	TGCGCCAGCAGCCAAGATGGTGCTAGGTCCTCCTACGGGGAGCTGTTTTTT
.	TRBD2	TRBV5-1	TRBJ2-5	CASSGELAGTETQYF	TGCGCCAGCAGTGGAGAGCTAGCGGGTACAGAGACCCAGTACTTC
.	.	TRBV11-2	TRBJ2-2	CASSPASWGQTNTGELFF	TGTGCCAGCAGCCCAGCTTCTTGGGGGCAGACGAACACCGGGGAGCTGTTTTTT
.	TRBD2	TRBV4-1	TRBJ2-5	CASSKRLAELQETQYF	TGCGCCAGCAGCAAAAGACTAGCGGAGCTGCAAGAGACCCAGTACTTC
many	.	TRBV10-3	TRBJ1-1	CAISESGAREAFF	TGTGCCATCAGTGAGTCGGGGGCGAGGGAAGCTTTCTTT
.	.	TRBV6-1	TRBJ1-2	CASSSGTTNYGYTF	TGTGCCAGCAGTTCCGGGACAACTAACTATGGCTACACCTTC
.	.	TRBV7-9	TRBJ1-2	CASSLDSYGYTF	TGTGCCAGCAGCTTAGACAGCTATGGCTACACCTTC
.	.	TRBV30	TRBJ2-3	CAWSPGFSTDTQYF	TGTGCCTGGAGTCCCGGTTTTAGCACAGATACGCAGTATTTT
.	TRBD2	TRBV6-5	TRBJ2-1	CASSTSGPYNEQFF	TGTGCCAGCAGCACTAGCGGACCCTACAATGAGCAGTTCTTC
.	.	TRBV5-5	TRBJ2-7	CASSASSVEQYF	TGTGCCAGCAGCGCGTCTAGTGTCGAGCAGTACTTC
.	TRBD2	TRBV7-2	TRBJ2-7	CASSPGRGARYEQYF	TGTGCCAGCAGCCCAGGGCGGGGGGCAAGGTACGAGCAGTACTTC
.	.	TRBV14	TRBJ2-3	CASSHVRTADTQYF	TGTGCCAGCAGCCACGTCCGGACAGCAGATACGCAGTATTTT
.	.	TRBV7-3	TRBJ2-5	CASSASGLRETQYF	TGTGCCAGCAGCGCCTCGGGACTTCGAGAGACCCAGTACTTC
.	.	TRBV5-6	TRBJ2-2	CASSFGRVNGELFF	TGTGCCAGCAGCTTTGGCAGGGTAAACGGGGAGCTGTTTTTT
.	TRBD2	TRBV5-1	TRBJ2-1	CASSSAPTSGGAGYEQFF	TGCGCCAGCAGCTCGGCCCCGACTAGCGGGGGGGCGGGCTATGAGCAGTTCTTC
.	TRBD2	TRBV27	TRBJ2-7	CASSFVAGSSYEQYF	TGTGCCAGCAGTTTTGTAGCGGGGAGCTCCTACGAGCAGTACTTC
.	TRBD2	TRBV5-6	TRBJ2-3	CASSLGLAGLRGTQYF	TGTGCCAGCAGCTTGGGACTAGCGGGTCTTAGAGGTACGCAGTATTTT
.	TRBD2	TRBV28	TRBJ2-7	CASRGLAHYEQYF	TGTGCCAGCAGGGGACTAGCCCACTACGAGCAGTACTTC
.	.	TRBV7-3	TRBJ2-5	CASSLTGAQETQYF	TGTGCCAGCAGCTTAACGGGAGCACAAGAGACCCAGTACTTC
once	TRBD1	TRBV28	TRBJ2-1	CASRTGGPRSEQFF	TGTGCCAGCAGAACAGGGGGCCCTAGGTCGGAGCAGTTCTTC
once	.	TRBV7-2	TRBJ2-1	CASSLMQGRNEQFF	TGTGCCAGCAGCTTAATGCAGGGGAGAAATGAGCAGTTCTTC
.	.	TRBV30	TRBJ1-5	CAWEGGSNQPQHF	TGTGCCTGGGAAGGGGGTAGCAATCAGCCCCAGCATTTT
.	TRBD1	TRBV15	TRBJ1-5	CATSRDLGQNQPQHF	TGTGCCACCAGCAGAGATCTGGGACAGAATCAGCCCCAGCATTTT
.	TRBD1	TRBV7-6	TRBJ2-1	CASSSTDRDNEQFF	TGTGCCAGCAGCTCCACGGACAGGGATAATGAGCAGTTCTTC
once	.	TRBV5-6	TRBJ2-2	CASSPGLGGELFF	TGTGCCAGCAGCCCAGGACTGGGAGGGGAGCTGTTTTTT